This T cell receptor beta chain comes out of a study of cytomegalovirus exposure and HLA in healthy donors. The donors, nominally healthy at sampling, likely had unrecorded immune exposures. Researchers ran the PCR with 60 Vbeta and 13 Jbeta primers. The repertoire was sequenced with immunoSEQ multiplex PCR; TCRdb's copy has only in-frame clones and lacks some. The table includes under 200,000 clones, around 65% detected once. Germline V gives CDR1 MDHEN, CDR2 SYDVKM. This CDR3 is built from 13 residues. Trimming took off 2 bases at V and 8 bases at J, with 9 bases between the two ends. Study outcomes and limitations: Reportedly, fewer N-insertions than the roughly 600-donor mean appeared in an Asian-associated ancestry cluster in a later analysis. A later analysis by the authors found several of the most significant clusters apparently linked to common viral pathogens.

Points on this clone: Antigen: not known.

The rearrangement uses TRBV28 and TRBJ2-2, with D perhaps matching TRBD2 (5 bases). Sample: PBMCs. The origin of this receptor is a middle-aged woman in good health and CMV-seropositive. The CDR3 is CASSLVSGGELFF. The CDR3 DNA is TGTGCCAGCAGTTTAGTTTCGGGAGGGGAGCTGTTTTTT.